Sequencing of this T cell receptor (beta chain) was carried out in a study of breast tumors, draining lymph nodes, adjacent tissues. The lymph nodes were axillary draining lymph nodes from breast cancer patients. In the case of this clonotype: Its cognate antigen is unknown.

TCRdb recomputed calls from the multiplex PCR reads with MiXCR, one row per CDR3 protein. Of fewer than 200,000 distinct CDR3 sequences listed, around a third are singletons. Trimming removed 5 bases from V and 4 bases from J; junction bases left unmatched: 15. The CDR3 covers 17 residues. The germline CDR1 and CDR2 sequences are SEHNR and FQNEAQ (reference sequence). Regarding the study as a whole: Tumor and nontumor repertoires were significantly more similar in luminal-like than in basal-like breast cancer. Tumor TCR diversity was below lymph nodes but above nontumor tissue.

Sequenced sample: axillary lymph node tissue. This chain joins TRBV7-9 and TRBJ1-1, with 8 positions matching TRBD1. The origin of this receptor is a female donor with breast cancer. Some clones in this sample may be carry-over from other donors' samples. The CDR3 bases are TGTGCCAGCAGCCCTCCTGGACAGGGCTGGGATAGCACTGAAGCTTTCTTT. It codes for CASSPPGQGWDSTEAFF.